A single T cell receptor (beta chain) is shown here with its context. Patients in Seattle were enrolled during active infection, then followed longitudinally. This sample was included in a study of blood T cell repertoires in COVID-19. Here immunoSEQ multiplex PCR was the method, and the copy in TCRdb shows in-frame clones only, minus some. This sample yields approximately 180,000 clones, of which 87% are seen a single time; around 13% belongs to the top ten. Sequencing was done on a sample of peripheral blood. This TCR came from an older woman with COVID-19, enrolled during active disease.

CDR3 residues: CASRIAGAGANVLTF. The CDR3 nucleotides read TGTGCCAGCAGAATAGCGGGAGCCGGGGCCAACGTCCTGACTTTC. The chain is built from TRBV28 and TRBJ2-6, with 9 nucleotides matching TRBD2. The CDR3 has 15 amino acids. Germline trimming cut 6 bases from V and 4 bases from J; bases unmatched to any gene: 4. Germline CDR1 is MDHEN and CDR2 is SYDVKM.